The clone carrying this T cell receptor beta chain was seen more than once but under ten times. The source of the sample is a study of T and B cells in COVID-19 patients. Study details: Blood was sampled from COVID-19 patients who were either actively infected or recovered. The recovered cohort's median age was about 31 years, versus less than 75 years in active infection. Of roughly 22 active-infection patients, 12 were critically ill with mechanical ventilation or extracorporeal membrane oxygenation.

From blood, roughly 250-500 ng of genomic DNA served as TRB template. In germline, CDR1 is LNHNV, CDR2 YYDKDF (reference sequence). The V end lost 3 bases, the J end lost 10 bases, and 15 bases lay between the germline ends. The CDR3 loop spans 13 amino acids. TRB rearrangements were amplified by multiplex PCR with BIOMED2 TRB-A/B primers. One entry per CDR3 protein results from TCRdb running MiXCR on the multiplex PCR reads. Of about 5,100 distinct CDR3 sequences in the sample, 21% were seen once. This rearrangement joins TRBV15 to TRBJ1-1; D is unresolved. Sequenced sample: blood. The TCR originated in a human donor with active COVID-19. CDR3 sequence: CATSRGNPHGAFF. CDR3 coding DNA: TGTGCCACCAGCAGGGGGAATCCTCACGGAGCTTTCTTT.